One and the same sample provided the 21 T cell receptor beta chains below, sequenced in a study of PD-1 blockade in mismatch repair-deficient tumors. Produced via immunoSEQ multiplex PCR; TCRdb's table is partial and in-frame only. The repertoire holds some 100,000 clones, with under 90% as singletons. Sample: peripheral blood, taken 30 to 36 weeks after starting pembrolizumab. These receptors originate from an adult with mismatch repair-deficient cancer.

V usage is TRBV7-6 and J usage is TRBJ2-7, with TRBD1 matching 9 bases. Looked up from germline, CDR1 is SGHVS and CDR2 is FNYEAQ. Germline trimming cut 5 bases from V and 5 bases from J; bases unmatched to any gene: 16. The CDR3 totals 17 residues. This chain's CDR3 is CASSRRPGQGVGNEQYF. The CDR3 DNA follows: TGTGCCAGCAGCAGACGGCCGGGACAGGGCGTTGGGAACGAGCAGTACTTC.

This chain joins TRBV4-1 and TRBJ1-3, with TRBD1 matching 9 bases. Germline values: CDR1 MGHRA, CDR2 YSYEKL. Trimming took 1 base from V and 0 from J; bases not matched to a gene: 7. The CDR3 contains 18 residues. CDR3 protein: CASSQVLLGQGSGNTIYF. The DNA of the CDR3 is TGCGCCAGCAGCCAAGTGTTGTTGGGACAGGGCTCTGGAAACACCATATATTTT.

V gene TRBV6-4 combines with J gene TRBJ2-2; D remains ambiguous. This CDR3 contains 13 residues. Trimming shortened V by 5 bases and J by 5 bases, and 9 bases separated the two germline ends. The germline CDR1 and CDR2 sequences are MRHNA and SNTAGT. CDR3 DNA sequence: TGTGCCAGCAGTCTTGGGGAAACCGGGGAGCTGTTTTTT. It encodes CASSLGETGELFF.

The V gene is TRBV5-4, the J gene TRBJ1-2, with 8 bases aligning to TRBD1. Trimming cost V 3 bases and J 7 bases; bases outside gene matches: 11. Germline values: CDR1 SGHNT, CDR2 YYREEE (reference sequence). This CDR3 is 15 amino acids long. The CDR3 reads CASSSNRDRLSGYTF. In nucleotides, the CDR3 is TGTGCCAGCAGCTCTAACCGGGACAGGCTGAGTGGCTACACCTTC.

In its sample, this clone was seen once. J is TRBJ1-1 and V is TRBV28; D is unclear. V lost 4 bases and J lost 0, with 6 bases in between. This CDR3 is 13 amino acids long. Looked up from germline, CDR1 is MDHEN and CDR2 is SYDVKM. The DNA of the CDR3 is TGTGCCAGCAGTTCACAATTGAACACTGAAGCTTTCTTT. Protein: CASSSQLNTEAFF.

Comment on this clone: One junction end disagrees with the germline gene, perhaps due to a read error. This rearrangement joins TRBV5-4 to TRBJ2-3, with 7 positions matching TRBD1. CDR1 and CDR2 (germline): SGHNT, YYREEE (reference sequence). The CDR3 is 16 amino acids. The DNA for the CDR3 is TGCGCCAGCAGCCAAGATGGCAGGGGGAACACAGATACGCAGTATTTT. As protein: CASSQDGRGNTDTQYF. Together with reference TRBV5-4 and TRBJ2-3, the CDR3 gives the full variable domain: ETGVTQSPTHLIKTRGQQVTLRCSSQSGHNTVSWYQQALGQGPQFIFQYYREEENGRGNFPPRFSGLQFPNYSSELNVNALELDDSALYLCASSQDGRGNTDTQYFGPGTRLTVL.

V and J are TRBV7-2 and TRBJ2-3; the match to TRBD2 covers 7 bases. Germline V CDR1 and CDR2: SGHTA, FQGNSA. Trimming at V came to 2 bases and at J to 2 bases, leaving 4 bases not matched to a gene. The CDR3 spans 15 residues. CDR3 loop: CASSLRLADTDTQYF. CDR3 DNA: TGTGCCAGCAGCTTAAGGCTAGCGGACACAGATACGCAGTATTTT. The full variable domain, in which reference TRBV7-2 and TRBJ2-3 provide the parts outside the CDR3, is GAGVSQSPSNKVTEKGKDVELRCDPISGHTALYWYRQSLGQGLEFLIYFQGNSAPDKSGLPSDRFSAERTGGSVSTLTIQRTQQEDSAVYLCASSLRLADTDTQYFGPGTRLTVL.

CDR3 DNA sequence: TGTGCCAGCAGTGCGACAGGCGGGAGCGCTGAAGCTTTCTTT. Translating gives CASSATGGSAEAFF. The chain recombines TRBV6-5 with TRBJ1-1; TRBD1 is a possible D gene (6 bases). The V gene lost 5 bases and the J gene lost 6 bases, with 16 bases spanning the gap. This CDR3 spans 14 amino acids. The germline gives CDR1 MNHEY, CDR2 SVGAGI.

This clone was seen a handful of times. The rearrangement links TRBV13 to TRBJ1-3, with D possibly being TRBD1 (5 bases). V was shortened by 3 bases and J by 5 bases, with 11 bases between the two germline ends. The CDR3 sequence is 14 residues long. From germline, CDR1 is PRHDT and CDR2 FYEKMQ (reference sequence). The CDR3 here is CASSLRDHRNTIYF. CDR3 nucleotides: TGTGCCAGCAGCTTGAGGGACCATCGAAACACCATATATTTT.

This rearrangement joins TRBV5-6 to TRBJ2-2, with TRBD1 matching 7 bases. Germline loops: CDR1 SGHDT, CDR2 YYEEEE. This CDR3 is built from 16 residues. Losses at the gene ends were 1 base for V and 4 bases for J; bases not matched to a gene: 7. The CDR3 DNA reads TGTGCCAGCAGCTTGAAACAAACAGGGGTCACCGGGGAGCTGTTTTTT. It yields the protein CASSLKQTGVTGELFF.

This chain connects TRBV19 to TRBJ2-5; D may be TRBD1 (6 bases). Germline CDR1 and CDR2: LNHDA and SQIVND (reference sequence). V gave up 2 bases and J gave up 5 bases, with 12 bases separating them. This CDR3 is built from 14 residues. The CDR3 DNA sequence: TGTGCCAGTAGTATAACAGGGTATGGGGAGACCCAGTACTTC. Translation: CASSITGYGETQYF.

This clone was detected ten times or more. The gene calls are TRBV6-5 and TRBJ1-5, with D possibly TRBD1 on 6 matching bases. The CDR3 has 14 amino acids. V lost 6 bases, J lost 2 bases, and 11 bases lay in between. Germline V lookup: CDR1 MNHEY, CDR2 SVGAGI. The CDR3 sequence is CASSSDSGNQPQHF. The CDR3 DNA reads as TGTGCCAGCAGCTCGGACAGCGGCAATCAGCCCCAGCATTTT.

Here the CDR3 reads CASSVGHLGEQFF. CDR3 in DNA: TGTGCCAGCAGCGTAGGTCACCTAGGAGAGCAGTTCTTC. The chain joins TRBV9 to TRBJ2-1; no clear D. The ends were cut back, 0 bases at V and 10 bases at J, with 11 bases in the middle. CDR1 and CDR2 from the germline V gene are SGDLS and YYNGEE. The CDR3 runs 13 residues.

The J gene is TRBJ2-7, the V gene TRBV7-9, with D possibly TRBD1 on 5 matching bases. The V gene lost 2 bases and the J gene lost 1 base, with 9 bases spanning the gap. The CDR3 covers 14 residues. CDR1 and CDR2 (germline): SEHNR, FQNEAQ (reference sequence). The CDR3 bases are TGTGCCAGCAGCTTACTAACAGGATCCTACGAGCAGTACTTC. The encoded protein is CASSLLTGSYEQYF.

This clone was seen a few times. V and J are TRBV6-6 and TRBJ1-5; perhaps TRBD1 as D (6 bases). The CDR3 sequence is 14 residues long. The germline CDR1 and CDR2 sequences are MNHNY and SVGAGI (reference sequence). V was shortened by 5 bases and J by 6 bases, with 14 bases between the two germline ends. In DNA form, the CDR3 reads TGTGCCAGCAGTCTCTCAGGGGCTCGTCAGCCCCAGCATTTT. This sequence encodes CASSLSGARQPQHF.

The gene calls are TRBV5-5 and TRBJ1-4; 7 positions agree with TRBD1. Germline CDR1 is SGHKS and CDR2 is YYEKEE (reference sequence). The CDR3 covers 15 residues. J was trimmed by 1 base and V by 2 bases; bases with no gene match: 2. CDR3 sequence reads: CASSLTGETNEKLFF. CDR3 coding DNA: TGTGCCAGCAGCTTAACAGGGGAAACTAATGAAAAACTGTTTTTT.

V gene TRBV6-4 combines with J gene TRBJ2-7; D is perhaps TRBD1 or TRBD2 (5 bases each). Trimming left V 2 bases short and J 1 base short, with 18 bases between. The CDR3 loop spans 17 amino acids. Germline V CDR1 and CDR2: MRHNA, SNTAGT. The CDR3 sequence is CASSDLLSRDRSYEQYF. The CDR3 nucleotides read TGTGCCAGCAGTGACCTCCTCTCCAGGGACCGTTCCTACGAGCAGTACTTC.

V usage is TRBV5-6 and J usage is TRBJ1-2; D might be TRBD1 (5 bases). CDR3 length: 14 residues. V lost 4 bases and J lost 4, with 14 bases in between. Germline V gene sequence: CDR1 SGHDT, CDR2 YYEEEE. CDR3 sequence (DNA): TGTGCCAGCAGCCCTATGGAGGGGAGCTATGGCTACACCTTC. Amino acid sequence: CASSPMEGSYGYTF.

The V call is TRBV2, the J call TRBJ2-2; 11 bases fit TRBD2. Trimming cost V 10 bases and J 5 bases; bases outside gene matches: 9. The CDR3 is made up of 15 amino acids. The germline CDR1 and CDR2 sequences are SNHLY and FYNNEI. The CDR3 DNA sequence: TGTGCCACCGGGCTGACTAGCGGGACAACCGGGGAGCTGTTTTTT. Its translation is CATGLTSGTTGELFF. Supplemented by reference TRBV2 and TRBJ2-2, the full variable domain reads EPEVTQTPSHQVTQMGQEVILRCVPISNHLYFYWYRQILGQKVEFLVSFYNNEISEKSEIFDDQFSVERPDGSNFTLKIRSTKLEDSAMYFCATGLTSGTTGELFFGEGSRLTVL.

The chain links TRBV7-2 to TRBJ2-7; 9 positions match TRBD2. Looked up from germline, CDR1 is SGHTA and CDR2 is FQGNSA. Germline trimming cut 5 bases from V and 3 bases from J; bases unmatched to any gene: 17. The CDR3 has 18 residues. In DNA, the CDR3 is TGTGCCAGCAGCCGGCCCCGGGATCTAGCGGGAAGGTACTACGAGCAGTACTTC. Its protein product is CASSRPRDLAGRYYEQYF.

In this sample, this clone turned up once. J is TRBJ2-1 and V is TRBV27; 7 nucleotides match TRBD1. CDR3 length equals 13 residues. J gave up 4 bases and V 7 bases, and 4 bases lay outside the gene matches. The germline V gene has CDR1 MNHEY and CDR2 SMNVEV (reference sequence). The CDR3: CASIQTGYNEQFF. The CDR3, as DNA: TGTGCCAGCATACAGACAGGGTACAATGAGCAGTTCTTC.